The sequence of this T cell receptor (beta chain) was determined in a study of T cells in Graves' hyperthyroidism and ophthalmopathy. Study background: Peripheral blood was obtained at initial diagnosis, preceding any treatment. Study-wide points: A model using 13 V-J features told ophthalmopathy apart from stable hyperthyroidism.

This clonotype was observed at least ten times. Its specificity is not known. The investigators amplified TCR beta CDR3 regions from RNA transcripts. First-round RT-PCR targeting the TCR CDR3 was performed with the HTBI primer set. Via MiXCR, TCRdb re-called the multiplex PCR reads, giving one row per CDR3 protein. The sample comprises over 500,000 distinct CDR3 sequences, about 16% of which are singletons, and 25% to 35% rests with the top ten. Disease lasting under 3 months, a NOSPECS grade of at least 4, and a Clinical Activity Score of at least 3 were features of the ophthalmopathy patients. The source of the PBMCs was around 10 ml of fresh peripheral blood. Germline-derived CDR1 and CDR2 are LNHNV and YYDKDF (reference sequence). The CDR3 contains 17 residues. The V segment lost 3 bases and the J segment 6 bases; nucleotides outside the gene matches: 12.

The receptor was isolated from a woman aged 30 to 39 with Graves' ophthalmopathy. Input material: blood. V gene TRBV15 combines with J gene TRBJ1-5; 9 positions agree with TRBD1. The CDR3 loop reads CATSSPGTGSFSQPQHF. For the CDR3, the DNA is TGTGCCACCAGCAGCCCCGGGACAGGGTCATTTAGTCAGCCCCAGCATTTT.